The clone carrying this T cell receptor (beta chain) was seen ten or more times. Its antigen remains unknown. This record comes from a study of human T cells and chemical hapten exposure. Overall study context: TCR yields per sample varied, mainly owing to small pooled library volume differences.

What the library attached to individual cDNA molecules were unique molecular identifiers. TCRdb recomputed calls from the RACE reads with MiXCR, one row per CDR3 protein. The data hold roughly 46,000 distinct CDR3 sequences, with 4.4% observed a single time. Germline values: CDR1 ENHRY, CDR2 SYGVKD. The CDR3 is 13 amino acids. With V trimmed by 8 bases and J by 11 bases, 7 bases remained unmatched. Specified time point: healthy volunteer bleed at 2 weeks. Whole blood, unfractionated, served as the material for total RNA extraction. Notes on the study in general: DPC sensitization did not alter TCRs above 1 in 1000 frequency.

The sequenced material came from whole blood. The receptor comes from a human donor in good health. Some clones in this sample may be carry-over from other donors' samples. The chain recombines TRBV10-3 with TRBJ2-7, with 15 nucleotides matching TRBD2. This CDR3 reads CAIGGLAGGSKYF. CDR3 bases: TGTGCCATCGGGGGACTAGCGGGAGGTAGTAAGTACTTC.